This TCR beta chain was identified during a study of CD8+ T cells in alopecia areata listed by TCRdb under 2018. Regarding the complete study: Treated patients were enrolled in an open-label pilot trial of oral tofacitinib at 5 to 10 mg twice daily for moderate-to-severe alopecia areata. Tofacitinib was given for 6 to 18 months, followed by 6 months of follow-up off drug to assess delayed response and recurrence. In both human patients and the C3H/HeJ mouse model, the study applied high-throughput TCRbeta sequencing to look at T cell clonal expansion in alopecia areata. In humans, TCRbeta sequencing was performed on scalp tissue and on sorted CD4+ and CD8+ peripheral blood T cells from healthy controls and from patients with patchy or totalis/universalis alopecia areata. Tofacitinib-treated patients had biopsies at baseline and at 4 and 24 weeks of treatment, with a later scalp biopsy in several patients. Clonality in the scalp was compared among normal scalp (n=4), patchy alopecia areata scalp (n=8), and alopecia totalis/universalis scalp (n=8). RNA was obtained with the PAXgene miRNA kit for fixed scalp, the miRNeasy kit for PBMCs, and the RNeasy kit for mouse skin. immunoSEQ multiplex PCR using 35 Vbeta forward primers and 13 Jbeta reverse primers was used to amplify TCRbeta CDR3 regions.

Receptors were amplified or captured by the immunoSEQ multiplex PCR assay. To provide template for TCR sequencing, every sample had RNA extracted and reverse transcribed into cDNA. SuperScript III was used to make first-strand cDNA, primed with a 2:1 mix of oligo-dT and random hexamers. Amplification bias was assessed with a synthetic immune receptor repertoire, and residual bias was removed computationally. The authors' analysis ran thus. Raw reads were preprocessed for error removal, and CDR3 was defined according to IMGT conventions as running from the conserved cysteine to phenylalanine. Clonality was computed by normalizing Shannon entropy by log2 of the number of productive unique TCRs and subtracting the result from 1. CD4 or CD8 identity of scalp clones was inferred by cross-referencing scalp TCRbeta sequences with sorted blood CD4 and CD8 repertoires. TCRdb mirrors the immuneACCESS table, restricted to in-frame sequences. Some clones are absent from its copies; in checked studies, under half trace to an unresolved V gene, and the reason for the others is unknown. That table supplies the V and J calls and clone size; D and trimming were determined from the DNA. The sample table lists about 190,000 clones, approximately 59% of them with a count of one. Together, the top ten hold roughly 14% of the sample.

The time point label for this specimen denotes: baseline before oral tofacitinib. Peripheral blood and lesional scalp punch biopsies were obtained from patients with alopecia areata. PBMCs were separated by density centrifugation and stained for CD3, CD4 and CD8, after which CD4+ and CD8+ T cells were sorted on a FACSAria. This clone has just a few counts. It has no known antigen specificity. The input lacks base qualities; no much larger clone sits a single base away. What the authors observed across the whole study: Compared with normal scalp, lesional scalp had higher clonality and more expanded CD8+ clones, particularly in alopecia totalis/universalis, a pattern that suggests antigenic drive. Unlike mouse skin, which is dominated by gammadelta T cells, normal human skin has resident alphabeta T cells that are also sequenced, and this complicates analysis of the scalp TCR repertoire. Shared TCR sequences between patients were less evident than in mice, which may be partly attributable to HLA diversity in the patient population.

Measured from the cysteine to the phenylalanine, the CDR3 is 13 residues long. The read is trimmed to its CDR3 DNA, 39 bases read in frame from base 1. CDR1 and CDR2 were assigned from the germline V gene as SGHTA and FQGNSA. Trimming takes 4 bases off V and 4 bases off J; junction bases not matched to a gene: 2. Sequences were derived from CD4+ T cells sorted from blood, sampled at week 0. This receptor was taken from a human donor with alopecia areata. The V and J segments used are TRBV7-2 and TRBJ2-5, with 8 middle bases fitting TRBD2. The DNA sequence is as follows: TGTGCCAGCAGCTCGGCGGGGGGAGAGACCCAGTACTTC. This is translated as CASSSAGGETQYF. The full variable domain, completed from the reference TRBV7-2 and TRBJ2-5 proteins outside the CDR3, reads GAGVSQSPSNKVTEKGKDVELRCDPISGHTALYWYRQSLGQGLEFLIYFQGNSAPDKSGLPSDRFSAERTGGSVSTLTIQRTQQEDSAVYLCASSSAGGETQYFGPGTRLLVL.